The 21 T cell receptor beta chains reported below all come from one sample, sequenced in a study of cytomegalovirus exposure and HLA in healthy donors. The PCR ran on 60 Vbeta and 13 Jbeta primers. The data were produced by immunoSEQ multiplex PCR, yet TCRdb's version contains in-frame clones alone and is incomplete. The table includes 95,000 to 150,000 clones, 60% to 85% detected once. The sample was PBMCs. These TCRs come from a female donor in good health and CMV-seronegative.

This sequence joins TRBV5-1 and TRBJ1-1; the D gene is possibly TRBD1 (5 bases). This CDR3 is 14 amino acids long. Trimming removed 4 bases from V and 1 base from J, with 11 bases in between. Germline loops: CDR1 SGHRS, CDR2 YFSETQ. The CDR3 nucleotides read TGCGCCAGCAGCAGCGACGGGGGGAACACTGAAGCTTTCTTT. Translation gives CASSSDGGNTEAFF.

The chain combines TRBV7-8 with TRBJ2-3; perhaps TRBD2 as D (6 bases). V lost 4 bases, J lost 8 bases, and 16 bases lay in between. The CDR3 is made up of 14 amino acids. Germline V CDR1 and CDR2: SGHVS, FQNEAQ. The CDR3 DNA follows: TGTGCCAGCAGCTCCCCGGGACTCCAAAGTACGCAGTATTTT. Translation: CASSSPGLQSTQYF.

This clone was seen only a few times. J is TRBJ2-7 and V is TRBV27; possible D gene TRBD1, 5 bases. From germline, CDR1 is MNHEY and CDR2 SMNVEV (reference sequence). V lost 0 bases to trimming and J lost 5 bases, with 11 bases between them. This CDR3 spans 14 amino acids. Written as DNA, the CDR3 is TGTGCCAGCAGTTTATCTAGAAAGGGGAACGAGCAGTACTTC. It yields the protein CASSLSRKGNEQYF.

The J gene is TRBJ1-5, the V gene TRBV30; D is ambiguous. The germline gives CDR1 GTSNPN, CDR2 SVGIG (reference sequence). The CDR3 consists of 14 residues. Trimming removed 3 bases from V and 3 bases from J, with 12 bases in between. For the CDR3, the DNA is TGTGCCTGGAGCACCGGTTTCGACAATCAGCCCCAGCATTTT. Translated, it gives CAWSTGFDNQPQHF.

V is TRBV15 and J is TRBJ1-2, with D perhaps matching TRBD1 (6 bases). CDR1 is LNHNV and CDR2 is YYDKDF in the germline V gene (reference sequence). The CDR3 loop spans 15 amino acids. Between the trimmed V and J ends, which lost 1 base and 2 bases, there was a span of 11 bases. CDR3 residues: CATSRGQGFNYGYTF. The CDR3 DNA sequence: TGTGCCACCAGCAGAGGCCAGGGGTTCAACTATGGCTACACCTTC.

In DNA, the CDR3 is TGTGCCAGCAGCCGGGAAAGGGGGGGGAACACTGAAGCTTTCTTT. It yields the protein CASSRERGGNTEAFF. This rearrangement joins TRBV7-9 to TRBJ1-1, with D possibly TRBD1 on 6 matching bases. Germline-derived CDR1 and CDR2 are SEHNR and FQNEAQ (reference sequence). V shed 5 bases and J shed 1 base, with 14 bases lying between them. CDR3 length equals 15 residues.

V usage is TRBV5-1 and J usage is TRBJ2-1; 7 bases line up with TRBD1. The junction had 9 bases not matched to a gene; V was cut back by 3 bases and J by 0 bases. The germline V gene encodes CDR1 SGHRS and CDR2 YFSETQ. This CDR3 is 17 amino acids long. The CDR3, as DNA: TGCGCCAGCAGCTCCAAGGGGGCAGGGAGCTCCTACAATGAGCAGTTCTTC. It specifies CASSSKGAGSSYNEQFF.

This clone was detected only a few times. The chain carries TRBV11-2 and TRBJ2-2; 10 positions match TRBD2. Germline values: CDR1 SGHAT, CDR2 FQNNGV. V shed 6 bases, J shed 6 bases, and the junction held 7 bases outside the gene matches. The CDR3 loop spans 15 amino acids. CDR3 sequence (DNA): TGTGCCAGCAGTTCAGCGGGGGGGCCCTCCGGGGAGCTGTTTTTT. Its translation is CASSSAGGPSGELFF.

The V gene is TRBV6-1, the J gene TRBJ1-1; D gene unclear. Germline V gene data show CDR1 as MNHNS and CDR2 as SASEGT. V dropped 3 bases and J dropped 2 bases, with 7 bases sitting between them. The CDR3 has 13 amino acids. CDR3 protein: CASSEQANTEAFF. The CDR3 DNA follows: TGTGCCAGCAGTGAGCAGGCCAACACTGAAGCTTTCTTT.

This chain joins TRBV28 and TRBJ1-4; D is unclear. The CDR3 consists of 14 residues. V dropped 6 bases and J dropped 3 bases, with 11 bases sitting between them. From germline, CDR1 is MDHEN and CDR2 SYDVKM. Written as DNA, the CDR3 is TGTGCCAGCAGCCCTCTGGGCTCTAATGAAAAACTGTTTTTT. Translating it yields CASSPLGSNEKLFF.

The V call is TRBV7-8, the J call TRBJ1-5, with D perhaps TRBD1 (6 bases). The CDR3 has 15 amino acids. The V end lost 1 base, the J end lost 2 bases, and 9 bases lay between the germline ends. Germline-derived CDR1 and CDR2 are SGHVS and FQNEAQ. The CDR3: CASSLVGGGNQPQHF. CDR3 coding DNA: TGTGCCAGCAGCTTAGTAGGGGGGGGCAATCAGCCCCAGCATTTT.

The rearrangement joins TRBV5-4 to TRBJ1-6, with a weak D call TRBD1 (5 bases). Germline-derived CDR1 and CDR2 are SGHNT and YYREEE (reference sequence). Trimming stripped 4 bases from V and 10 bases from J, with 15 bases between. CDR3 size: 14 residues. CDR3 protein: CASSPGGTPSPLHF. The CDR3 DNA reads TGTGCCAGCAGCCCGGGCGGGACGCCCTCACCCCTCCACTTT.

The CDR3: CASSFGTGGKDTQYF. The CDR3 region has the DNA TGTGCCAGCAGCTTTGGGACAGGGGGGAAAGATACGCAGTATTTT. The rearrangement uses TRBV11-2 and TRBJ2-3; 11 bases are a match to TRBD1. Germline V gene lookup returns CDR1 SGHAT and CDR2 FQNNGV. The CDR3 has 15 residues. Losses at the gene ends were 3 bases for V and 5 bases for J; bases not matched to a gene: 4. Full variable domain (remainder filled in from reference TRBV11-2 and TRBJ2-3): EAGVAQSPRYKIIEKRQSVAFWCNPISGHATLYWYQQILGQGPKLLIQFQNNGVVDDSQLPKDRFSAERLKGVDSTLKIQPAKLEDSAVYLCASSFGTGGKDTQYFGPGTRLTVL.

The chain couples TRBV27 to TRBJ2-7, with a weak D call TRBD2 (6 bases). Germline V gene lookup returns CDR1 MNHEY and CDR2 SMNVEV (reference sequence). CDR3 size: 17 residues. With 0 bases removed from V and 1 base from J, the gap between germline ends came to 16 bases. The CDR3 region has the DNA TGTGCCAGCAGTTTATCCATACGCGGGGTGAGGTCCTACGAGCAGTACTTC. It encodes CASSLSIRGVRSYEQYF.

The DNA of the CDR3 is TGTGCCAGCAGAGGAGCGGGAAACACAGATACGCAGTATTTT. Its translation: CASRGAGNTDTQYF. The chain couples TRBV9 to TRBJ2-3; TRBD2 matches 7 bases. V trimming: 5 bases; J trimming: 2 bases; junction bases outside the gene matches: 5. The CDR3 spans 14 residues. Looked up from germline, CDR1 is SGDLS and CDR2 is YYNGEE.

The J gene is TRBJ2-5, the V gene TRBV7-9; TRBD2 matches at 7 bases. The trim removed 5 bases at V and 7 bases at J, leaving 10 bases unmatched. CDR1 is SEHNR and CDR2 is FQNEAQ in the germline V gene (reference sequence). The CDR3 runs 14 residues. CDR3 in DNA: TGTGCCAGCAGCACGACTAGGGGCGGGGGGACCCAGTACTTC. This translates into CASSTTRGGGTQYF.

This clone showed up just a few times. V gene TRBV5-1 combines with J gene TRBJ1-3; no definite D call. Trimming removed 4 bases from V and 3 bases from J, with 14 bases in between. The CDR3 extends over 15 amino acids. The germline V gene encodes CDR1 SGHRS and CDR2 YFSETQ. In nucleotides, the CDR3 is TGCGCCAGCAGCGTTGGGGAAAGCGGTGGAAACACCATATATTTT. This translates into CASSVGESGGNTIYF. The full variable domain, completed using reference TRBV5-1 and TRBJ1-3, is KAGVTQTPRYLIKTRGQQVTLSCSPISGHRSVSWYQQTPGQGLQFLFEYFSETQRNKGNFPGRFSGRQFSNSRSEMNVSTLELGDSALYLCASSVGESGGNTIYFGEGSWLTVV.

The chain links TRBV5-5 to TRBJ1-5, with D maybe TRBD1 (6 bases). V lost 4 bases and J 0 bases, leaving 14 bases between the germline ends. Germline values: CDR1 SGHKS, CDR2 YYEKEE (reference sequence). The CDR3 is 16 residues long. CDR3 sequence: CASSPRDRRSNQPQHF. The CDR3 DNA reads as TGTGCCAGCAGCCCTCGAGACAGGCGTAGCAATCAGCCCCAGCATTTT.

The V call is TRBV6-6, the J call TRBJ1-2; TRBD1 agrees at 8 bases. V shed 7 bases, J shed 5 bases, and the junction held 3 bases outside the gene matches. In germline, CDR1 is MNHNY, CDR2 SVGAGI (reference sequence). This CDR3 has 12 residues. CDR3 DNA sequence: TGTGCCAGCACTAGACAGGGGTATGGCTACACCTTC. Translated, it gives CASTRQGYGYTF.

The sample holds one count of this clone. V is TRBV11-2 and J is TRBJ2-1, with TRBD2 matching over 8 bases. V gave up 6 bases and J gave up 3 bases; unmatched junction bases: 4. This CDR3 comprises 14 residues. Germline assignment: CDR1 SGHAT and CDR2 FQNNGV. The CDR3 coding sequence is TGTGCCAGCAGACCCAGCGGGGGCTACAATGAGCAGTTCTTC. This gives the protein CASRPSGGYNEQFF.

The chain has TRBV21-1 and TRBJ2-7; TRBD1, the D gene given by the table, was not confirmed from the DNA. TRBV21-1 counts as a pseudogene. The CDR3 extends over 18 amino acids. The CDR3 is CASSKGTGQGPFPYEQYF. In DNA form, the CDR3 reads TGTGCCAGCAGCAAAGGAACTGGACAGGGGCCCTTTCCCTACGAGCAGTACTTC.